This T cell receptor (beta chain) emerged from a study of shared clonotypes between healthy human individuals. For this clone: Its specificity is not known.

Data came from immunoSEQ multiplex PCR; TCRdb stores just in-frame clones and leaves some out. The sample lists approximately 640,000 clones, less than 95% occurring once. Germline CDR1 is SGHNT and CDR2 is YENEEA. Trimming left V 1 base short and J 5 bases short, with 17 bases between. The CDR3 sequence is 16 residues long. Whole-study results and caveats: Sampling involved blood alone; tissue repertoires likely differ. It was observed that approximately 5% of naive CD4 clonotypes were shared across a few donors.

This chain uses TRBV11-3 with TRBJ2-5; D remains ambiguous. The sequenced sample was memory CD8+ T cells from PBMCs. Subset in this sample: CD45RO+ cells pooled with CCR7-negative TemRA cells. The receptor comes from a man aged 18 to 35 in good health. Some clones in this sample may be carry-over from other donors' samples. CDR3 region: CASSLGVASDRETQYF. The CDR3 DNA sequence: TGTGCCAGCAGCTTAGGCGTGGCAAGCGATCGGGAGACCCAGTACTTC.